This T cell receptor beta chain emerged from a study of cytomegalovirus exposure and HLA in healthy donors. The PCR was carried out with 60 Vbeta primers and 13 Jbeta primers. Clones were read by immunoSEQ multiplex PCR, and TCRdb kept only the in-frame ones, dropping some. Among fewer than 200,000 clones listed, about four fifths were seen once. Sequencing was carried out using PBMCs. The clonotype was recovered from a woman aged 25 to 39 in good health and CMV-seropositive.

The CDR3 region is CASSTLAGDLRLAEQFF. The CDR3 region has the DNA TGTGCCAGTAGTACGCTAGCGGGAGATCTTCGGCTCGCTGAGCAGTTCTTC. The genes are TRBV19 and TRBJ2-1, with TRBD2 matching over 10 bases. The CDR3 spans 17 residues. CDR1 and CDR2 from the germline V gene are LNHDA and SQIVND (reference sequence). J gave up 9 bases and V 4 bases, and 15 bases lay outside the gene matches. The full variable domain, in which reference TRBV19 and TRBJ2-1 provide the parts outside the CDR3, is DGGITQSPKYLFRKEGQNVTLSCEQNLNHDAMYWYRQDPGQGLRLIYYSQIVNDFQKGDIAEGYSVSREKKESFPLTVTSAQKNPTAFYLCASSTLAGDLRLAEQFFGPGTRLTVL.